This T cell receptor beta chain was found in a study of shared clonotypes between healthy human individuals. Study findings and constraints: Depth was large, yet rarefaction showed that sorted-subset sequencing was incomplete. Estimated richness was generally greater in naive than memory subsets.

TCRdb's table, derived via immunoSEQ multiplex PCR, lists solely in-frame clones and lacks some. This sample has approximately 810,000 clones, with over 90% found just once. With regard to this clone: Its antigen is unidentified.

The V end lost 7 bases, the J end lost 0 bases, and 9 bases lay between the germline ends. CDR1 is SNHLY and CDR2 is FYNNEI in the germline V gene. The CDR3 extends over 13 amino acids. Naive CD8 populations comprised CD45RO-negative cells positively selected for CCR7, excluding terminally differentiated effector memory CD45RA+ cells. The sequencing input was naive CD8+ T cells sorted from blood. This chain links TRBV2 with TRBJ1-1, with no clear D. The TCR originated in a man younger than 40 in good health. The CDR3 DNA follows: TGTGCCAGCAACTCAGCAATGAACACTGAAGCTTTCTTT. This encodes CASNSAMNTEAFF. Based on the CDR3 plus reference TRBV2 and TRBJ1-1, the full variable domain is EPEVTQTPSHQVTQMGQEVILRCVPISNHLYFYWYRQILGQKVEFLVSFYNNEISEKSEIFDDQFSVERPDGSNFTLKIRSTKLEDSAMYFCASNSAMNTEAFFGQGTRLTVV.